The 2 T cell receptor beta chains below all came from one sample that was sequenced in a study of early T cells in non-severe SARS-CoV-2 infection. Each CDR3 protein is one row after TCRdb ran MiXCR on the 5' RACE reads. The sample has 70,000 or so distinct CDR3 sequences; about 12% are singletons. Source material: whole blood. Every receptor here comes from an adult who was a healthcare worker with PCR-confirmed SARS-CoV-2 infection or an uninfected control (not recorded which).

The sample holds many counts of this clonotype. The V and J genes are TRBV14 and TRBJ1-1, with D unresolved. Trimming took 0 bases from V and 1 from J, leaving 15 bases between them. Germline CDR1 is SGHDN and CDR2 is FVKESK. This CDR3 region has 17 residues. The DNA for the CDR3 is TGTGCCAGCAGCCAAGATCTGGTTCGGGGATGGAACACTGAAGCTTTCTTT. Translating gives CASSQDLVRGWNTEAFF.

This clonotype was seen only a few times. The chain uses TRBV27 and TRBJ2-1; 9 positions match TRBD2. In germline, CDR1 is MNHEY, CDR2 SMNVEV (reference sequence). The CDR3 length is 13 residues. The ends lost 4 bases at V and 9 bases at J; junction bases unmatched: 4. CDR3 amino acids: CASSSVAGVEQFF. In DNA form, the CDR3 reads TGTGCCAGCAGTTCCGTAGCGGGAGTTGAGCAGTTCTTC.